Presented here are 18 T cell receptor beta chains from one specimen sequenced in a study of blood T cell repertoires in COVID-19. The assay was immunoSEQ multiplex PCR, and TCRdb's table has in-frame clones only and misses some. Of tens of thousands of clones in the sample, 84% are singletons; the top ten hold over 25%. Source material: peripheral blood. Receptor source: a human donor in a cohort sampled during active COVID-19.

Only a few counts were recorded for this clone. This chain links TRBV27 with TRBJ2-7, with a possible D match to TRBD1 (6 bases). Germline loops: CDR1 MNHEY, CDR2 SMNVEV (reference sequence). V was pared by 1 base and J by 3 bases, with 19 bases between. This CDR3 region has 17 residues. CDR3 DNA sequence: TGTGCCAGCAGTTTATTTACCCCAGGGGAGAATGACTACGAGCAGTACTTC. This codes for CASSLFTPGENDYEQYF.

CDR3 DNA: TGCGCCAGCAGCCAGCAGACTAGCGGGAGGGAGGAGACCCAGTACTTC. It specifies CASSQQTSGREETQYF. The chain is built from TRBV4-1 and TRBJ2-5; the match to TRBD2 covers 14 bases. The CDR3 is 16 residues long. Losses at the gene ends were 3 bases for V and 5 bases for J; bases not matched to a gene: 5. The V gene's germline CDR1 is MGHRA and CDR2 YSYEKL.

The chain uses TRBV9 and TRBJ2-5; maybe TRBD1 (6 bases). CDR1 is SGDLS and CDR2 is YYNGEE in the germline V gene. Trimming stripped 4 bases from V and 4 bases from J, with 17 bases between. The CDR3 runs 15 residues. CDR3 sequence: CASSPRWGPGETQYF. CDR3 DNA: TGTGCCAGCAGCCCCCGGTGGGGGCCTGGAGAGACCCAGTACTTC.

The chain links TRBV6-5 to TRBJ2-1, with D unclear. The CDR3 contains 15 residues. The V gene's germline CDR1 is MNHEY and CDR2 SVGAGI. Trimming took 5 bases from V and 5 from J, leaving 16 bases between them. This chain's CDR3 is CASSRPSVRNNEQFF. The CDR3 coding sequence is TGTGCCAGCAGTCGGCCGTCGGTCAGGAACAATGAGCAGTTCTTC.

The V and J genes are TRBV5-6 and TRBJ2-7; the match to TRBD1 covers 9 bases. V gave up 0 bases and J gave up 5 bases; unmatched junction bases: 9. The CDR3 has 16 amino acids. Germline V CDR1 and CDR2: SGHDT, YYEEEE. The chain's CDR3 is CASSLGIVDRGHEQYF. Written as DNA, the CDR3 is TGTGCCAGCAGCTTGGGCATAGTGGACAGGGGCCACGAGCAGTACTTC. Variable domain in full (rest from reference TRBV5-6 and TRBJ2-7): DAGVTQSPTHLIKTRGQQVTLRCSPKSGHDTVSWYQQALGQGPQFIFQYYEEEERQRGNFPDRFSGHQFPNYSSELNVNALLLGDSALYLCASSLGIVDRGHEQYFGPGTRLTVT.

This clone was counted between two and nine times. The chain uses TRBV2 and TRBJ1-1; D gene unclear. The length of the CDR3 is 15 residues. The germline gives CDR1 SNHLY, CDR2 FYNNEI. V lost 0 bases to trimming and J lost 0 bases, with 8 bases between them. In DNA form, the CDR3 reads TGTGCCAGCAGTGAAGCCAGGATCATGAACACTGAAGCTTTCTTT. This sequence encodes CASSEARIMNTEAFF.

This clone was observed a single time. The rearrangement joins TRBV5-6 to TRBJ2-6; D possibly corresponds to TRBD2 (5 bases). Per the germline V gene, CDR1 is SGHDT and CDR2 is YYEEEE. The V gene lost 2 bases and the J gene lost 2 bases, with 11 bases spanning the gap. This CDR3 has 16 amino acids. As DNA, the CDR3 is TGTGCCAGCAGCTTCGGAGGTGGGGCTGGGGCCAACGTCCTGACTTTC. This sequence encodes CASSFGGGAGANVLTF.

CDR3 in amino acids: CASGALDLGTGELFF. In DNA form, the CDR3 reads TGCGCCAGCGGAGCGCTTGATTTGGGCACCGGGGAGCTGTTTTTT. V and J are TRBV5-1 and TRBJ2-2, with D unclear. V shed 7 bases and J shed 4 bases, with 17 bases lying between them. This CDR3 region has 15 residues. Per the germline V gene, CDR1 is SGHRS and CDR2 is YFSETQ.

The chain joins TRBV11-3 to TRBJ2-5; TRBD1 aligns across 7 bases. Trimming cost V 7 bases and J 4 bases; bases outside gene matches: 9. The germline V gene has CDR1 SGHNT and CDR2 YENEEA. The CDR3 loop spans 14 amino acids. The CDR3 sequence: CASTPPTGSETQYF. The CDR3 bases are TGTGCCAGCACACCGCCGACAGGGTCAGAGACCCAGTACTTC.

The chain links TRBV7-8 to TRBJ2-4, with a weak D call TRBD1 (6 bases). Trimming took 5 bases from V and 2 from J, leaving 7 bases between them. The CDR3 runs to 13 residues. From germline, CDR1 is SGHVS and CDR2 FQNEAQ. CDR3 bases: TGTGCCAGCAGCCAGGGGACCAAAAACATTCAGTACTTC. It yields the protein CASSQGTKNIQYF.

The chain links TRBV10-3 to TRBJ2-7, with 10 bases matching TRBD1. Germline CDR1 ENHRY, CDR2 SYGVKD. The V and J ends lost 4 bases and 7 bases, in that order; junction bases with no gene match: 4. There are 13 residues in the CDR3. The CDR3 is CAISGRTGGEQYF. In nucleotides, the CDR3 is TGTGCCATCAGTGGTAGGACAGGGGGTGAGCAGTACTTC.

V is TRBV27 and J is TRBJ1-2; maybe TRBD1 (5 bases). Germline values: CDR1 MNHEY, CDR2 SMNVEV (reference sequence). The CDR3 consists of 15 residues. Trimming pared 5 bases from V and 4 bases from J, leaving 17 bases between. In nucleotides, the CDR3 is TGTGCCAGCAGTCCCCGACCTCCAAGGGGCTATGGCTACACCTTC. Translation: CASSPRPPRGYGYTF.

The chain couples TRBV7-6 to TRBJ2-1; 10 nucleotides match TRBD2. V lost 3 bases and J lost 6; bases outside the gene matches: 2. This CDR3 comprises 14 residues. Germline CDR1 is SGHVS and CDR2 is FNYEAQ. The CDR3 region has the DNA TGTGCCAGCAGCTTTAGCGGGGGGCCCAATGAGCAGTTCTTC. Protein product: CASSFSGGPNEQFF.

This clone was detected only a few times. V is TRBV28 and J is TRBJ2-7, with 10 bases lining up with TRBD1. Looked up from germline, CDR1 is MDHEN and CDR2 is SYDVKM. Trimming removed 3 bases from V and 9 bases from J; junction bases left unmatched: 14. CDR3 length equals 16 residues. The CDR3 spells CASSFLPGQGPLGQYF. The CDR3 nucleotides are TGTGCCAGCAGTTTTTTGCCGGGACAGGGGCCCCTGGGGCAGTACTTC.

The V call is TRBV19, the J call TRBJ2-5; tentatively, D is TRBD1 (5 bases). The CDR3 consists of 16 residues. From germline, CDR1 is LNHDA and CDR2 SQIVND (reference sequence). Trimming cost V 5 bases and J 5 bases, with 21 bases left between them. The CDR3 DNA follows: TGTGCCAGTAGTCCGGGCGTTGTGCAGGGAAAGGAGACCCAGTACTTC. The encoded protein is CASSPGVVQGKETQYF.

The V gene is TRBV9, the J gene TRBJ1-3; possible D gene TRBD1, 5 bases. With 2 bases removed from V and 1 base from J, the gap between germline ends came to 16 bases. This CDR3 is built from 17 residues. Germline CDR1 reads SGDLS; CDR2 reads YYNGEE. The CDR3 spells CASSVSMGGASGNTIYF. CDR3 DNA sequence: TGTGCCAGCAGCGTGTCCATGGGGGGTGCGTCTGGAAACACCATATATTTT.

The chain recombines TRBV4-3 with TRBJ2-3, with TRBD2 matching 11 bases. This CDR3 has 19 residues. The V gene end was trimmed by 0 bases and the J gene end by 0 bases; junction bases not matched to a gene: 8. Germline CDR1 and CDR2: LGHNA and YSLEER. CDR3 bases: TGCGCCAGCAGCCAAGATTTTCTAGCGGGGGGAACTAGCACAGATACGCAGTATTTT. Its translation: CASSQDFLAGGTSTDTQYF.

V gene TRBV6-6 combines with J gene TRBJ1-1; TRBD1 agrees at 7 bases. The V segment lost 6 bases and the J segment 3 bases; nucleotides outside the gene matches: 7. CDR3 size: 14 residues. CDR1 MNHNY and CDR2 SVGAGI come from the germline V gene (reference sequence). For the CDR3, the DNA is TGTGCCAGCAGGCCTCCAGGGACAGACACTGAAGCTTTCTTT. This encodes CASRPPGTDTEAFF.